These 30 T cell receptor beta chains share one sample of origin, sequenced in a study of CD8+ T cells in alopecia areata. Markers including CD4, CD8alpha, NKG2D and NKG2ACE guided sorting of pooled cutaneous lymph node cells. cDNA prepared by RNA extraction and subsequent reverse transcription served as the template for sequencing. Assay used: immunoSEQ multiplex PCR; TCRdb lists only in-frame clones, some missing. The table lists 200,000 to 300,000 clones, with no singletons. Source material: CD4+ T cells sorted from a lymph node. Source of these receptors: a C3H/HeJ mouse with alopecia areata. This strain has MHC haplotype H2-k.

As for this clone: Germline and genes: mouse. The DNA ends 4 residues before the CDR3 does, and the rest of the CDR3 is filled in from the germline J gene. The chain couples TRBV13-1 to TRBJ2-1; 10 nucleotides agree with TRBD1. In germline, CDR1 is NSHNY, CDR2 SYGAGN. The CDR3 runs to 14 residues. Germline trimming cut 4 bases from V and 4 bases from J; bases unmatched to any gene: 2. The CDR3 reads CASSTGQGYAEQFF. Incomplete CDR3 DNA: TGTGCCAGCAGTACGGGACAGGGGTATGCT.

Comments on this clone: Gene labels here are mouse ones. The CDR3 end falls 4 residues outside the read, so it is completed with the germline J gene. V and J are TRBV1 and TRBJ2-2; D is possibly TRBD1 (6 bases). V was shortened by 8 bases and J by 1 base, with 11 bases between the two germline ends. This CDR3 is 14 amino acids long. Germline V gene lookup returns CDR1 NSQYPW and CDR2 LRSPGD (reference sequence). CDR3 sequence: CTCAGQINTGQLYF. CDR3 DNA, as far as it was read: TGCACCTGCGCGGGACAAATAAACACCGGG.

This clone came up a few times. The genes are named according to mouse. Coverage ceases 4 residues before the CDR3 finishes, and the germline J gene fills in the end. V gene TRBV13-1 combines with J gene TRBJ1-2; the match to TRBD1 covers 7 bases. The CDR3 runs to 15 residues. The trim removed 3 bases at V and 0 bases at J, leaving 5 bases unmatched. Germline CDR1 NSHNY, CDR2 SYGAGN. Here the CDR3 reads CASSATGTANSDYTF. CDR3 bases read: TGTGCCAGCAGTGCAACCGGGACAGCAAACTCC.

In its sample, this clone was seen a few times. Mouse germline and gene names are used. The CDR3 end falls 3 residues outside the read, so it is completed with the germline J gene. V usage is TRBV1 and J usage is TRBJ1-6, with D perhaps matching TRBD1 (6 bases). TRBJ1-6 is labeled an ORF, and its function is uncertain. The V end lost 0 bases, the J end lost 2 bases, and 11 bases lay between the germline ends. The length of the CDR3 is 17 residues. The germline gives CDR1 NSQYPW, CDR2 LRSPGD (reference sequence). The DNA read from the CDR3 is TGCACCTGCAGTGCAGATCTCGGGACACCCTATAATTCGCCC. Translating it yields CTCSADLGTPYNSP. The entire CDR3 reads CTCSADLGTPYNSPLYF.

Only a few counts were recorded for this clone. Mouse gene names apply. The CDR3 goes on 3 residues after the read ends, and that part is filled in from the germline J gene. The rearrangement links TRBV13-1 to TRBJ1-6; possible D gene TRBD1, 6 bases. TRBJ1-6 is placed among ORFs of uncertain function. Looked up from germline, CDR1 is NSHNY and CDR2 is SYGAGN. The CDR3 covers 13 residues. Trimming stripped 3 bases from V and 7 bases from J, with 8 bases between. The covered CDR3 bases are TGTGCCAGCAGTGTCGACAGGAATTCGCCC. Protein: CASSVDRNSP. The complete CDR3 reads CASSVDRNSPLYF.

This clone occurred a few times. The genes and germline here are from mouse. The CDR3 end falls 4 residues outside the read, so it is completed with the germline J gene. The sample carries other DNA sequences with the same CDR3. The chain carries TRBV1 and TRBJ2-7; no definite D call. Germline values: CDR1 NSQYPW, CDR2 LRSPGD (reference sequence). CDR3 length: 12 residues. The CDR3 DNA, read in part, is TGCACCTGCAGTGCAGATCTGTAT. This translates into CTCSADLY. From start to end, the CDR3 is CTCSADLYEQYF.

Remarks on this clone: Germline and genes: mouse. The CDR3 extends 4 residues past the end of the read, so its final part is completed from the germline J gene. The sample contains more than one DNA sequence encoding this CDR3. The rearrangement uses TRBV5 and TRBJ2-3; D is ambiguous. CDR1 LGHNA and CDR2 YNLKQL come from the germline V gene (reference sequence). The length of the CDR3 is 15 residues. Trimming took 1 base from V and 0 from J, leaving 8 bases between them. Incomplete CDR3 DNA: TGTGCCAGCAGCCAAGGACAAAATAGTGCAGAA. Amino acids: CASSQGQNSAE. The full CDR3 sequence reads CASSQGQNSAETLYF.

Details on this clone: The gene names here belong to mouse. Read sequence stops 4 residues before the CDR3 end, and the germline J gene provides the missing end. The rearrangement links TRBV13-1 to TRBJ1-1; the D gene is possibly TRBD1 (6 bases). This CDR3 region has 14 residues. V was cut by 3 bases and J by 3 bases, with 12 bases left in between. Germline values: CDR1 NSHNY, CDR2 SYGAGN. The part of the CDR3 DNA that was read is TGTGCCAGCAGTGGCCAGGGGTTTGACACA. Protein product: CASSGQGFDT. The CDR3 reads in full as CASSGQGFDTEVFF.

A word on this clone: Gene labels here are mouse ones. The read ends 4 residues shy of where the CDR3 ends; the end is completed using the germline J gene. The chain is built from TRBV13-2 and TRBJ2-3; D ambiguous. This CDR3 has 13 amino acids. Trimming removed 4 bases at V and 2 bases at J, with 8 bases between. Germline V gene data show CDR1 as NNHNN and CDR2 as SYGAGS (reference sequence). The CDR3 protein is CASGLAAAETLYF. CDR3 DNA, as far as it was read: TGTGCCAGCGGTCTGGCGGCTGCAGAA.

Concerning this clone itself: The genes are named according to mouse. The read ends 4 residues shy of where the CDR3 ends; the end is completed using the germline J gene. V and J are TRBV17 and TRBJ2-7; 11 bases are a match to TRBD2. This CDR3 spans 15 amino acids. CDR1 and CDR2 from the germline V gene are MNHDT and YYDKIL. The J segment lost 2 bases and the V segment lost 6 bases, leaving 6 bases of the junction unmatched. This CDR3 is CASRSRDWGPYEQYF. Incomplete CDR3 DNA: TGTGCTAGCAGGTCCCGGGACTGGGGGCCCTAT. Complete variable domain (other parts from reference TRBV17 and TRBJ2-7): DTTVKQNPRYKLARVGKPVNLICSQTMNHDTMYWYQKKPNQAPKLLLFYYDKILNREADTFEKFQSSRPNNSFCSLYIGSAGLEYSAMYLCASRSRDWGPYEQYFGPGTRLTVL.

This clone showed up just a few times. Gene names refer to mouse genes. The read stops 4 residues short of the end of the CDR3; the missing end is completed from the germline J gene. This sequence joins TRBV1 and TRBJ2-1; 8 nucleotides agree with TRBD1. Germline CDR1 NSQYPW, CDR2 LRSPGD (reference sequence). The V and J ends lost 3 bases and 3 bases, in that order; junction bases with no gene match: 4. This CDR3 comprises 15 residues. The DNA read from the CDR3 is TGCACCTGCAGTGCGCTTCAGGGGGCCTATGCT. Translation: CTCSALQGAYA. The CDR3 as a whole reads CTCSALQGAYAEQFF.

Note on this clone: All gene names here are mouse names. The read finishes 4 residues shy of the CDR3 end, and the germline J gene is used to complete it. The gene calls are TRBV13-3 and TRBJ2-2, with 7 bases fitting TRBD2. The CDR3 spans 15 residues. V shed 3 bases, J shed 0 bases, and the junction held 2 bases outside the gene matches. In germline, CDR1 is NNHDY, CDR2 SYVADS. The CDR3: CASSGGLSNTGQLYF. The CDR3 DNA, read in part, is TGTGCCAGCAGTGGGGGACTGTCAAACACCGGG.

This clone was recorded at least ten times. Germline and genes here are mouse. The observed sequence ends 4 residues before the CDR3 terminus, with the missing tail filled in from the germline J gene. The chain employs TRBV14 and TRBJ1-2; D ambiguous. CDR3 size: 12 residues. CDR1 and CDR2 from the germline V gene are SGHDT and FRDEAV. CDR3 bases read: TGTGCCAGCAGTTCGGGTGGGTCC. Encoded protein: CASSSGGS. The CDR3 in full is CASSSGGSDYTF.

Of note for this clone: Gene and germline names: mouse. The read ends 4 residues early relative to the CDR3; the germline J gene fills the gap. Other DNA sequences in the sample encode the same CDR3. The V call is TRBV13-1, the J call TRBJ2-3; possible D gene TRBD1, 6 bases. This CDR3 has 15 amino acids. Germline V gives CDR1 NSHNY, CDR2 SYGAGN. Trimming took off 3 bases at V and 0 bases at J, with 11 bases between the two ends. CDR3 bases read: TGTGCCAGCAGTGGTACAGGGTCTAGTGCAGAA. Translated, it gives CASSGTGSSAE. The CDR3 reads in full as CASSGTGSSAETLYF.

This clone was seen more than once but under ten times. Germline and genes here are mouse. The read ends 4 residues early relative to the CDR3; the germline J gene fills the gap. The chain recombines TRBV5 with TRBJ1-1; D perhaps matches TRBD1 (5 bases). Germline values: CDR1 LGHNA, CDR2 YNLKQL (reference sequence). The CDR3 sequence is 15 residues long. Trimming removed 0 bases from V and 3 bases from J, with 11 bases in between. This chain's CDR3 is CASSQDGRVDTEVFF. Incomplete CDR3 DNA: TGTGCCAGCAGCCAAGACGGCAGGGTGGACACA.

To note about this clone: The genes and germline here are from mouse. CDR3 DNA (partial): TGTGCCAGCAGTGATGCTGGGGTTAACTATGCT. It codes for CASSDAGVNYA. The full-length CDR3 reads as CASSDAGVNYAEQFF. J is TRBJ2-1 and V is TRBV13-1; D is possibly TRBD2 (6 bases). The CDR3 end falls 4 residues outside the read, so it is completed with the germline J gene. Germline CDR1 is NSHNY and CDR2 is SYGAGN. This CDR3 comprises 15 residues. V shed 0 bases and J shed 0 bases, with 7 bases lying between them.

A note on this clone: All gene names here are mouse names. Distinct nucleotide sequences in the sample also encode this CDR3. CDR3 loop: CASSDDRGRSDYTF. The CDR3 DNA, read in part, is TGTGCCAGCAGTGATGACAGGGGGAGGTCC. The V and J genes are TRBV13-1 and TRBJ1-2, with 8 bases identical to TRBD1. The read halts 4 residues ahead of the CDR3 end, with the missing end drawn from the germline J gene. The CDR3 consists of 14 residues. CDR1 is NSHNY and CDR2 is SYGAGN in the germline V gene.

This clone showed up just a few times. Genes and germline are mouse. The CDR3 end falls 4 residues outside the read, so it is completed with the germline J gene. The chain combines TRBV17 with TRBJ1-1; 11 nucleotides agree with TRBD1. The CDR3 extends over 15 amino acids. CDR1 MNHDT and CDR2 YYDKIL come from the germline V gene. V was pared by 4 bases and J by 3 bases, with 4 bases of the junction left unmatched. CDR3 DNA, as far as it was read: TGTGCTAGCAGTACCGGACAGGGGGCGGACACA. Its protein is CASSTGQGADT. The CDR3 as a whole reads CASSTGQGADTEVFF.

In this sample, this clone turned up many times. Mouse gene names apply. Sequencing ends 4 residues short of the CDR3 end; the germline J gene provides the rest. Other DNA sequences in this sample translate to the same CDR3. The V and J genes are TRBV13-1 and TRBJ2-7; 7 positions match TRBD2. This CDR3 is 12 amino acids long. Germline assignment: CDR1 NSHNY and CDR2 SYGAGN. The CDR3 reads CASSDLGDEQYF. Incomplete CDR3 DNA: TGTGCCAGCAGTGATCTGGGGGAT.

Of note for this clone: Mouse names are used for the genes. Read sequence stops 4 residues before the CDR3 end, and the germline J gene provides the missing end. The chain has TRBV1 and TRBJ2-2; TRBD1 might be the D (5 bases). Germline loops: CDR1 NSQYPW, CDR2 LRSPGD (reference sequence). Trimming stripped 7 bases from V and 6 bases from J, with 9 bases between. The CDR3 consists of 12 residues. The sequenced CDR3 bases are TGCACCTGCAAGAGGGGTGCCGGG. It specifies CTCKRGAG. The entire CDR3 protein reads CTCKRGAGQLYF.

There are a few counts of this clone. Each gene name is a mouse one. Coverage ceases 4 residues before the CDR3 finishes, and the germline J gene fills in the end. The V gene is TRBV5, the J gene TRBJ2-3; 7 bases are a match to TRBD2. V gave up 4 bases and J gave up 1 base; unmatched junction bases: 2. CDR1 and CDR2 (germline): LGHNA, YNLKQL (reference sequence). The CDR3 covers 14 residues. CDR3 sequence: CASSLGGGAETLYF. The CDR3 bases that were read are TGTGCCAGCAGCCTGGGGGGAGGTGCAGAA.

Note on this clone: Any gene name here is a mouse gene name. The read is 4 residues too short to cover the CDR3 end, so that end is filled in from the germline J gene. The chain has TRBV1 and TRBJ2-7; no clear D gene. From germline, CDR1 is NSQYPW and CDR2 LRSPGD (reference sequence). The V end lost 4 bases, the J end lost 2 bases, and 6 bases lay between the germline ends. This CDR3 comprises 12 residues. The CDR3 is CTCSEHTYEQYF. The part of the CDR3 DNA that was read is TGCACCTGCAGTGAACATACCTAT.

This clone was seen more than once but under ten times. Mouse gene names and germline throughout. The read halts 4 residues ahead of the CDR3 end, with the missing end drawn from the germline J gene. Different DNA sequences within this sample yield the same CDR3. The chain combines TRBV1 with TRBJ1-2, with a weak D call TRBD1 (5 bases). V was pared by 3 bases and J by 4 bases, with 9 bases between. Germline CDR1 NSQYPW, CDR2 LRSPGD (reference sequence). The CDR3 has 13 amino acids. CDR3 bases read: TGCACCTGCAGTGCTGGGGGAGGCTCC. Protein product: CTCSAGGGS. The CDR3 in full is CTCSAGGGSDYTF.

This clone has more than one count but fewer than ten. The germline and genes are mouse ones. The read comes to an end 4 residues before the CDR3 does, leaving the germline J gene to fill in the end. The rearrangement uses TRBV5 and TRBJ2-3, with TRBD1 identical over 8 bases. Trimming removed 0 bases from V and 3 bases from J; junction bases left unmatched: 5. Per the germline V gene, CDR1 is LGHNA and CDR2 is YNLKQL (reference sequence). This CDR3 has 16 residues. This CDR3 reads CASSQENRGWAETLYF. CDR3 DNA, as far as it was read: TGTGCCAGCAGCCAAGAGAACAGGGGGTGGGCAGAA.

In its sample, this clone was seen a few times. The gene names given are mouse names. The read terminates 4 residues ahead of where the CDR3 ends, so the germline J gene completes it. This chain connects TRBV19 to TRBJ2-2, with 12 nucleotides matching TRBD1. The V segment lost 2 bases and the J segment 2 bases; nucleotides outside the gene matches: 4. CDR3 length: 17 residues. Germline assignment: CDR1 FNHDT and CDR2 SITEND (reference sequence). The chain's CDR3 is CASSILGQGANTGQLYF. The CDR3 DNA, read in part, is TGTGCCAGCAGTATCCTGGGACAGGGGGCCAACACCGGG.

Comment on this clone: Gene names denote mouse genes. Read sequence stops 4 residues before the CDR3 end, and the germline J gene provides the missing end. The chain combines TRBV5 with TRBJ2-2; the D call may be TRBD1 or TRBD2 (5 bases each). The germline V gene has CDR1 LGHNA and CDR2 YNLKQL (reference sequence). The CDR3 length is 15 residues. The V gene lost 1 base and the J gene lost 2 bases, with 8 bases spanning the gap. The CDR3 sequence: CASSQGGHNTGQLYF. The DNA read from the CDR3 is TGTGCCAGCAGCCAAGGGGGCCATAACACCGGG.

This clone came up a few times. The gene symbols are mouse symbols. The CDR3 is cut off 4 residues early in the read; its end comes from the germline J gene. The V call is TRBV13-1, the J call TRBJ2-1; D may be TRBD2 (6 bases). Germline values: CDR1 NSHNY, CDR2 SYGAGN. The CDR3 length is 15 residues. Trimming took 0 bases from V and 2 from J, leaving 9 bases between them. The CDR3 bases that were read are TGTGCCAGCAGTGATGAAGTGGGGGACTATGCT. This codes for CASSDEVGDYA. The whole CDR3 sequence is CASSDEVGDYAEQFF.

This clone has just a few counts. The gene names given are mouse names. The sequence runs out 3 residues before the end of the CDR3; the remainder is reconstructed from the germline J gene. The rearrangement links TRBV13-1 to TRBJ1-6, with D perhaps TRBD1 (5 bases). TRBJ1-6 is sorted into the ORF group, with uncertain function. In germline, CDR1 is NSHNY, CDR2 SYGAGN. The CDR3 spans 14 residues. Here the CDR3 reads CASSDVGTDGPLYF. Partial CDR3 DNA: TGTGCCAGCAGTGACGTCGGGACTGATGGTCCC.

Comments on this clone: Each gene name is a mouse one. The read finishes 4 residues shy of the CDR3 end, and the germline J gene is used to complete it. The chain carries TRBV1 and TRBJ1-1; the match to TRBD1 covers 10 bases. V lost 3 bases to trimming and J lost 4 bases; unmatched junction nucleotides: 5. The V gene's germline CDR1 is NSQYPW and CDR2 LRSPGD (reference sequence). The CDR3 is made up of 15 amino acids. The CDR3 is CTCSALTGGGTEVFF. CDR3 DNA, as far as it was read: TGCACCTGCAGTGCTCTGACAGGGGGCGGCACA.

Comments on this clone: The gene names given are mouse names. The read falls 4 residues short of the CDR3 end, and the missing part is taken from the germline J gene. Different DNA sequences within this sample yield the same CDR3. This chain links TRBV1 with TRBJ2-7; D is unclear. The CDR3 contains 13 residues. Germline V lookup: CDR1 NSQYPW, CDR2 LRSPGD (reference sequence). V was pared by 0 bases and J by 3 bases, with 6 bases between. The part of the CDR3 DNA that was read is TGCACCTGCAGTGCAGACACCCTCTAT. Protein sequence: CTCSADTLY. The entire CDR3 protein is CTCSADTLYEQYF.